These 15 T cell receptor beta chains were sequenced from one sample in a study of CD8 T cells in Susac syndrome (dated by TCRdb to 2018 to 2020). Library creation used the immunoSEQ multiplex PCR assay. RNA was extracted using the RNeasy kit, and about 0.5 to 1 microgram was reverse transcribed with random hexamers. The raw public data were reprocessed by TCRdb itself: fastp quality trimming at Q25, MiXCR clonotype calling, in-frame beta chains only. Identical CDR3 proteins give one entry, which carries the most common genes and DNA. The sample contains fewer than 200,000 distinct CDR3 sequences, over 75% of them found a single time. Together, the top ten hold 0.075% to 0.095% of the sample. The material sequenced was CD4+ T cells from PBMCs. The receptor set was obtained from a human donor with Susac syndrome.

This chain uses TRBV7-9 with TRBJ1-1, with a weak D call TRBD1 (6 bases). The CDR3 has 15 residues. Germline loops: CDR1 SEHNR, CDR2 FQNEAQ (reference sequence). Trimming left V 3 bases short and J 1 base short, with 12 bases between. CDR3 in amino acids: CASSFGWTENTEAFF. Written as DNA, the CDR3 is TGTGCCAGCAGCTTCGGTTGGACAGAGAACACTGAAGCTTTCTTT. The full variable domain, in which reference TRBV7-9 and TRBJ1-1 provide the parts outside the CDR3, is DTGVSQNPRHKITKRGQNVTFRCDPISEHNRLYWYRQTLGQGPEFLTYFQNEAQLEKSRLLSDRFSAERPKGSFSTLEIQRTEQGDSAMYLCASSFGWTENTEAFFGQGTRLTVV.

This rearrangement joins TRBV5-1 to TRBJ1-6; D unclear. The length of the CDR3 is 15 residues. Germline CDR1 and CDR2: SGHRS and YFSETQ. V gave up 0 bases and J gave up 4 bases, with 8 bases separating them. The CDR3 protein is CASSLVTDYNSPLHF. The CDR3 DNA reads TGCGCCAGCAGCTTGGTTACAGATTATAATTCACCCCTCCACTTT.

V is TRBV2 and J is TRBJ2-1; no clear D. Between the trimmed V and J ends, which lost 2 bases and 8 bases, there was a span of 4 bases. Germline V gene sequence: CDR1 SNHLY, CDR2 FYNNEI. The CDR3 is made up of 11 amino acids. The CDR3 loop is CASSEWHEQFF. The CDR3 DNA is TGTGCCAGCAGTGAATGGCATGAGCAGTTCTTC.

J is TRBJ2-5 and V is TRBV20-1, with D perhaps TRBD1 (5 bases). The CDR3 has 15 residues. Trimming took 2 bases from V and 2 from J, leaving 15 bases between them. Germline-derived CDR1 and CDR2 are DFQATT and SNEGSKA (reference sequence). The chain's CDR3 is CSARPDTGWQETQYF. CDR3 coding DNA: TGCAGTGCTAGACCGGACACCGGATGGCAAGAGACCCAGTACTTC.

The CDR3 is CASSPGGTSSYEQYF. As DNA, the CDR3 is TGTGCCAGCTCACCAGGCGGGACTAGTTCCTACGAGCAGTACTTC. The chain links TRBV18 to TRBJ2-7, with TRBD2 matching 8 bases. CDR1 is KGHSH, CDR2 LQKENI, per germline. The CDR3 consists of 15 residues. V was pared by 2 bases and J by 1 base, with 4 bases of the junction left unmatched.

The chain joins TRBV12-3 or TRBV12-4 to TRBJ1-2; 9 nucleotides agree with TRBD1. V dropped 5 bases and J dropped 5; count of bases not matched to a gene: 3. CDR3 length: 13 residues. The CDR3 region has the DNA TGTGCCAGCAGTCAAGGGACAGGGTATGGCTACACCTTC. It yields the protein CASSQGTGYGYTF.

The table lists this clonotype with a few counts. The chain recombines TRBV12-3 or TRBV12-4 with TRBJ2-5; no clear D. The length of the CDR3 is 13 residues. The V end lost 3 bases, the J end lost 4 bases, and 9 bases lay between the germline ends. CDR3 loop: CASSFSGRETQYF. CDR3 coding DNA: TGTGCCAGCAGTTTCTCCGGGCGAGAGACCCAGTACTTC.

The genes are TRBV19 and TRBJ2-1; 10 bases are a match to TRBD2. The ends lost 3 bases at V and 3 bases at J; junction bases unmatched: 11. This CDR3 contains 18 residues. The V gene's germline CDR1 is LNHDA and CDR2 SQIVND (reference sequence). CDR3 residues: CASSIERAGGSFYNEQFF. In nucleotides, the CDR3 is TGTGCCAGTAGTATTGAAAGAGCGGGGGGGAGTTTCTACAATGAGCAGTTCTTC.

CDR3 nucleotides: TGTGCCAGTAGTAAACTTAGCGGGGGGCCGCCCCACGAGCAGTACTTC. The encoded protein is CASSKLSGGPPHEQYF. The chain links TRBV19 to TRBJ2-7; 10 bases agree with TRBD2. The germline gives CDR1 LNHDA, CDR2 SQIVND (reference sequence). V shed 4 bases, J shed 5 bases, and the junction held 11 bases outside the gene matches. The CDR3 is 16 residues long.

The genes are TRBV3-1 and TRBJ2-6, with D possibly TRBD1 on 5 matching bases. V was clipped by 6 bases and J by 0 bases, with 9 bases between them. Germline-derived CDR1 and CDR2 are LGHDT and YNNKEL (reference sequence). The CDR3 is made up of 15 amino acids. CDR3 residues: CASSTDSSGANVLTF. CDR3 DNA sequence: TGTGCCAGCAGTACTGACAGCTCTGGGGCCAACGTCCTGACTTTC.

This chain joins TRBV4-1 and TRBJ1-5; D is undetermined. V gave up 0 bases and J gave up 0 bases, with 12 bases separating them. The CDR3 length is 17 residues. Germline V gene data show CDR1 as MGHRA and CDR2 as YSYEKL. The CDR3 region is CASSQDLSGISNQPQHF. The DNA of the CDR3 is TGCGCCAGCAGCCAAGATTTGTCGGGGATTAGCAATCAGCCCCAGCATTTT.

This clonotype occurred once. The CDR3 region has the DNA TGTGCCACCAGCAGGGTGGTGGGCCTGTCCGAGGGGCAGTACTTC. Protein sequence: CATSRVVGLSEGQYF. The rearrangement uses TRBV15 and TRBJ2-7, with D perhaps TRBD2 (5 bases). Trimming took 3 bases from V and 9 from J, leaving 21 bases between them. CDR3 length equals 15 residues. Germline V gene sequence: CDR1 LNHNV, CDR2 YYDKDF (reference sequence).

A note on this clonotype: Germline and junction disagree at one end, which may indicate a read error. The V and J genes are TRBV12-3 or TRBV12-4 and TRBJ1-5; 10 bases are a match to TRBD1. The CDR3 runs 14 residues. This chain's CDR3 is CASSPTGGKQPQHF. CDR3 nucleotides: TGTGCCAGCAGCCCGACAGGGGGCAAGCAGCCCCAGCATTTT.

The chain couples TRBV28 to TRBJ2-3; 8 nucleotides align to TRBD2. The CDR3 consists of 15 residues. Trimming removed 6 bases from V and 1 base from J; junction bases left unmatched: 6. Looked up from germline, CDR1 is MDHEN and CDR2 is SYDVKM. In nucleotides, the CDR3 is TGTGCCAGCAGCCTTAGCGGGATTGGCACAGATACGCAGTATTTT. This gives the protein CASSLSGIGTDTQYF.

This clonotype was seen once. This chain uses TRBV3-1 with TRBJ2-1; 10 nucleotides agree with TRBD2. Trimming removed 3 bases from V and 4 bases from J; junction bases left unmatched: 6. Germline-derived CDR1 and CDR2 are LGHDT and YNNKEL (reference sequence). The CDR3 contains 16 residues. CDR3 sequence reads: CASSQPGTSVYNEQFF. CDR3 coding DNA: TGTGCCAGCAGCCAGCCCGGGACTAGCGTATACAATGAGCAGTTCTTC.